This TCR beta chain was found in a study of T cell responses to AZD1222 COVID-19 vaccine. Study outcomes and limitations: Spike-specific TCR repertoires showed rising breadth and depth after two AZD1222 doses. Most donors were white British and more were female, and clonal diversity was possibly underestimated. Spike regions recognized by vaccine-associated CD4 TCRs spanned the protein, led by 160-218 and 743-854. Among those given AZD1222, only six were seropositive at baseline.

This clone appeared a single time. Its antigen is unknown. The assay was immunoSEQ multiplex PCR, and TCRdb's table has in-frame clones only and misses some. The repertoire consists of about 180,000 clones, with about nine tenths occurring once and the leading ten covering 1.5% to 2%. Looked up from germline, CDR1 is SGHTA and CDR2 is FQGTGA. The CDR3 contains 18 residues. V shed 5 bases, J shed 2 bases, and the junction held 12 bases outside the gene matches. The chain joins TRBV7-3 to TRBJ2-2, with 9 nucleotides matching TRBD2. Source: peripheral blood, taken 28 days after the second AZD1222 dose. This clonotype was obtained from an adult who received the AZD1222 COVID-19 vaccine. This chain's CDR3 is CASSPNLAGPQNTGELFF. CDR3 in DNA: TGTGCCAGCAGCCCGAACCTAGCGGGGCCCCAAAACACCGGGGAGCTGTTTTTT.